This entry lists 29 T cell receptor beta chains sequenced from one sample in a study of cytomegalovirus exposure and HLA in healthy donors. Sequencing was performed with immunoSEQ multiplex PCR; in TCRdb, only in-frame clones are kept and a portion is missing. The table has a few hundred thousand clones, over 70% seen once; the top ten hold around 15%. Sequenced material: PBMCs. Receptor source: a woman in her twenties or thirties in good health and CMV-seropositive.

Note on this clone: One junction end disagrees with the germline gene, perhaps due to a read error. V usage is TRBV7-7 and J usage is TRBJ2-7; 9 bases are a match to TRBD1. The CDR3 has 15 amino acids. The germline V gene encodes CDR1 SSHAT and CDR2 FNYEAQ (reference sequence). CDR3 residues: CASSLEWGQGYEQYF. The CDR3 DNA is TGTGCTAGCAGCTTAGAATGGGGACAGGGCTACGAGCAGTACTTC.

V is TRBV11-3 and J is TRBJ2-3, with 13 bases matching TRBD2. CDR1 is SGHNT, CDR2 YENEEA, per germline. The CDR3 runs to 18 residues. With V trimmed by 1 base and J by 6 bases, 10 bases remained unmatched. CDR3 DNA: TGTGCCAGCAGCTTAGCCCTAGGACTAGCGGGAGCAAGGGATACGCAGTATTTT. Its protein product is CASSLALGLAGARDTQYF.

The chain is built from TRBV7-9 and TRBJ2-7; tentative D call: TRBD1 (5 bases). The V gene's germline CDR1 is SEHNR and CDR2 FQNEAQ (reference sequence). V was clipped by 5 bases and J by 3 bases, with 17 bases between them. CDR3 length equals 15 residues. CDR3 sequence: CASSVGAVPVYEQYF. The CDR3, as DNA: TGTGCCAGCAGCGTTGGGGCGGTCCCAGTCTACGAGCAGTACTTC.

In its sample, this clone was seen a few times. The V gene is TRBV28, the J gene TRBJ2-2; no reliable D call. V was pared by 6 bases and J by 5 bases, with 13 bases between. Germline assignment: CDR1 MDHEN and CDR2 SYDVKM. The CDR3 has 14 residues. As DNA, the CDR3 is TGTGCCAGCAGGGCTTTGCGGCGTACCGGGGAGCTGTTTTTT. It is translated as CASRALRRTGELFF.

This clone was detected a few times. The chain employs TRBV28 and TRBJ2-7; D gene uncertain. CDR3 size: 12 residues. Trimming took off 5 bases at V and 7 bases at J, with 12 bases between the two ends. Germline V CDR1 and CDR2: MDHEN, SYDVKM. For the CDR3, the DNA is TGTGCCAGCAGTCTGACGGCCGGGGAGCAGTACTTC. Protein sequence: CASSLTAGEQYF.

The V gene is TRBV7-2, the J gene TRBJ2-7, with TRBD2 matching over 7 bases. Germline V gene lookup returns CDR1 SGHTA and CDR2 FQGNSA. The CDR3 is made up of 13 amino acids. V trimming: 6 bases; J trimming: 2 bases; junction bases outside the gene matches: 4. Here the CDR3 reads CASRPTSAYEQYF. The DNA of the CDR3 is TGTGCCAGCAGACCTACTAGCGCCTACGAGCAGTACTTC.

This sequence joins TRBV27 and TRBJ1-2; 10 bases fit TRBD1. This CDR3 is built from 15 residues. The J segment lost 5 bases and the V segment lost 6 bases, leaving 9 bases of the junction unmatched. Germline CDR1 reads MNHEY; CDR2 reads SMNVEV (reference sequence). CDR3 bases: TGTGCCAGCAGCCCTGGGACAGGGGCTGGGTATGGCTACACCTTC. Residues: CASSPGTGAGYGYTF.

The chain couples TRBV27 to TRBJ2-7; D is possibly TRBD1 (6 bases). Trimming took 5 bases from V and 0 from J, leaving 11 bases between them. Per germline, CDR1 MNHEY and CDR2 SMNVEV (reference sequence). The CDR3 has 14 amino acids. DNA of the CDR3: TGTGCCAGCAGTCTACGGGACACCTCCTACGAGCAGTACTTC. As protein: CASSLRDTSYEQYF.

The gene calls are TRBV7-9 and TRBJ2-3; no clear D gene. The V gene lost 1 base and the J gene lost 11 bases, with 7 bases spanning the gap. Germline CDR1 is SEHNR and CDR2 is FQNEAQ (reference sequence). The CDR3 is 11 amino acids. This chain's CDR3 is CASSLGEGQYF. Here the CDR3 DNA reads TGTGCCAGCAGCTTAGGAGAAGGGCAGTATTTT.

This CDR3 is CASSGLAGTDTQYF. The CDR3 nucleotides read TGTGCCAGCAGTGGACTAGCGGGGACAGATACGCAGTATTTT. This chain connects TRBV9 to TRBJ2-3; 12 bases align to TRBD2. Germline CDR1 SGDLS, CDR2 YYNGEE. The CDR3 extends over 14 amino acids. J was trimmed by 3 bases and V by 5 bases; bases with no gene match: 1.

Written as DNA, the CDR3 is TGTGCCAGCAGCGTAAACATAGAGACGGGCAGGTACGAGCAGTACTTC. This gives the protein CASSVNIETGRYEQYF. V is TRBV9 and J is TRBJ2-7; D is unclear. Germline assignment: CDR1 SGDLS and CDR2 YYNGEE. CDR3 length: 16 residues. V was clipped by 1 base and J by 4 bases, with 18 bases between them.

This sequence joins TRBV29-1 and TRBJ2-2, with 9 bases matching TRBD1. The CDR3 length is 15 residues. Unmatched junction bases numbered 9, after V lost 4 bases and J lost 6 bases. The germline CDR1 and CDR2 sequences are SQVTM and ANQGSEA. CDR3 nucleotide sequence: TGCAGCGTTGCAGGAACACAGGGGGCCGCCGGGGAGCTGTTTTTT. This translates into CSVAGTQGAAGELFF.

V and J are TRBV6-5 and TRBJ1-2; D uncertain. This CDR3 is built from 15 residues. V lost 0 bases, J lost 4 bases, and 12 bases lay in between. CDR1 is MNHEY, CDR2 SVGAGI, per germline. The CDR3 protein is CASSYSSGSPYGYTF. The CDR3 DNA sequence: TGTGCCAGCAGTTACTCGAGTGGCAGCCCCTATGGCTACACCTTC.

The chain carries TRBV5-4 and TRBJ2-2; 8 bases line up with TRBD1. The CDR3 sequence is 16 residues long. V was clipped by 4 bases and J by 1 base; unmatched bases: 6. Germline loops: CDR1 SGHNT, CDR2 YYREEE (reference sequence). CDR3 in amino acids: CASSPSGGLNTGELFF. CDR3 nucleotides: TGTGCCAGCAGCCCTTCAGGGGGCTTGAACACCGGGGAGCTGTTTTTT.

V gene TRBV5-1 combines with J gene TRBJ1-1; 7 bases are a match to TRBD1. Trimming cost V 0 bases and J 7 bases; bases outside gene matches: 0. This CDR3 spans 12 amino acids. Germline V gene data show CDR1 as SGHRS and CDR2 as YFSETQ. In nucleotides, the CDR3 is TGCGCCAGCAGCTTGGACAGGGGTGAAGCTTTCTTT. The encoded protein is CASSLDRGEAFF.

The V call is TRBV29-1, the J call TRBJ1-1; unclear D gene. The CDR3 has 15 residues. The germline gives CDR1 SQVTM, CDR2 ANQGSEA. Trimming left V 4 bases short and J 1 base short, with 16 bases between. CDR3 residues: CSVGRTAVGNTEAFF. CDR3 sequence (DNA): TGCAGCGTTGGTCGGACCGCCGTGGGGAACACTGAAGCTTTCTTT.

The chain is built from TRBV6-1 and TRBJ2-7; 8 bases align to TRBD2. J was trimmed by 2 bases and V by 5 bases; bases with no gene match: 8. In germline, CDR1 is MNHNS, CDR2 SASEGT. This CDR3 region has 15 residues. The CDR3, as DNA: TGTGCCAGCAGTACATCTAGCGGGCCGGCCTACGAGCAGTACTTC. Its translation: CASSTSSGPAYEQYF.

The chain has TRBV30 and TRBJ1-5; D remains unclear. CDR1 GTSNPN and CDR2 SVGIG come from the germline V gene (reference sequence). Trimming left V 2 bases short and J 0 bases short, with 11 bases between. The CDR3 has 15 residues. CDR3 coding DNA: TGTGCCTGGAGTCTGGGGAGCTATAGCAATCAGCCCCAGCATTTT. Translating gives CAWSLGSYSNQPQHF.

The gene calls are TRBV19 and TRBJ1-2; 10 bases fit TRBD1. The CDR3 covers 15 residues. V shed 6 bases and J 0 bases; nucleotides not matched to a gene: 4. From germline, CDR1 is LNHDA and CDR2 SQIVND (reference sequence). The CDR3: CASRTGTGANYGYTF. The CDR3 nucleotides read TGTGCCAGTAGGACCGGGACAGGGGCTAACTATGGCTACACCTTC.

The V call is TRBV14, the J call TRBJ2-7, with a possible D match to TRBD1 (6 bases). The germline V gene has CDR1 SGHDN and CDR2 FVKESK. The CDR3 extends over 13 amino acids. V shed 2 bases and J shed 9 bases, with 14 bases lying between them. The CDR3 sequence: CASSQRPGDPQYF. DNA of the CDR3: TGTGCCAGCAGCCAACGCCCAGGGGACCCGCAGTACTTC.

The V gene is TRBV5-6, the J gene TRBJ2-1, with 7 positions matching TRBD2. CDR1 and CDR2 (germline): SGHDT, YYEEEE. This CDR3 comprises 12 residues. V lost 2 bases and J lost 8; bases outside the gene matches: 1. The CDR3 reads CASSFGRHEQFF. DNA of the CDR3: TGTGCCAGCAGCTTCGGGAGGCATGAGCAGTTCTTC.

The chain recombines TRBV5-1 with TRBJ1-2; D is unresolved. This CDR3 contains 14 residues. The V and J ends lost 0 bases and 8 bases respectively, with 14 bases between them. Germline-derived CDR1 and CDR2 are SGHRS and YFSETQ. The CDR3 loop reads CASSLDSGRSGYTF. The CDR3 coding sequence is TGCGCCAGCAGCTTGGATTCGGGAAGGTCGGGCTACACCTTC.

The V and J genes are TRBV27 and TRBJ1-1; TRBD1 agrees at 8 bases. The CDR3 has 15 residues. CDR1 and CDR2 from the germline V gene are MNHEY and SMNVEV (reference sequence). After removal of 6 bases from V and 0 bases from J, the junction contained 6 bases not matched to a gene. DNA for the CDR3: TGTGCCAGCAGCCACCGGACAGGGATGAACACTGAAGCTTTCTTT. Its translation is CASSHRTGMNTEAFF.

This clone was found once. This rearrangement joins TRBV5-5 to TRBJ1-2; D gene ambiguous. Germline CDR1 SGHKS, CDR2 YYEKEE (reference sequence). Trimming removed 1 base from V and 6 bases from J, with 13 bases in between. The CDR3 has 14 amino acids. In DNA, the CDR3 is TGTGCCAGCAGCTTGTACGCATTCGGAGATGGCTACACCTTC. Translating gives CASSLYAFGDGYTF.

The CDR3 region has the DNA TGTGCCAGCAGTGAATATCGGGGTGACAACTATGGCTACACCTTC. Protein: CASSEYRGDNYGYTF. The chain is built from TRBV2 and TRBJ1-2; D unresolved. Germline-derived CDR1 and CDR2 are SNHLY and FYNNEI. The V end lost 2 bases, the J end lost 2 bases, and 12 bases lay between the germline ends. This CDR3 spans 15 amino acids.

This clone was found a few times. The CDR3 bases are TGCAGTGCTCACAGGGGCGAGCAGTACTTC. It is translated as CSAHRGEQYF. V gene TRBV20-1 combines with J gene TRBJ2-7, with 7 bases aligning to TRBD1. There are 10 residues in the CDR3. Germline loops: CDR1 DFQATT, CDR2 SNEGSKA (reference sequence). J was trimmed by 6 bases and V by 5 bases; bases with no gene match: 1.

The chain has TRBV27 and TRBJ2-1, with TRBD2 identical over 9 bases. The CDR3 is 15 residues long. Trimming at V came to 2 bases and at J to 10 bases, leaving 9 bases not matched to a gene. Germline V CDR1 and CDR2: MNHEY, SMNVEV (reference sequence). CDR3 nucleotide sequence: TGTGCCAGCAGTTTAGGGGCGGGAGGGCCGCGGGAGCAGTTCTTC. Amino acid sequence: CASSLGAGGPREQFF.

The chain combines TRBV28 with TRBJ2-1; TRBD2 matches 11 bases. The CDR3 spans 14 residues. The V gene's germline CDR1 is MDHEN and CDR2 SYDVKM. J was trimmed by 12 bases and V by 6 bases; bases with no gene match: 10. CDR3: CASRPGLAEGGQFF. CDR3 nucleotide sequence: TGTGCCAGCAGACCGGGACTAGCGGAGGGGGGGCAGTTCTTC. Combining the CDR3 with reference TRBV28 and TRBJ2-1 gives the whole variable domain DVKVTQSSRYLVKRTGEKVFLECVQDMDHENMFWYRQDPGLGLRLIYFSYDVKMKEKGDIPEGYSVSREKKERFSLILESASTNQTSMYLCASRPGLAEGGQFFGPGTRLTVL.

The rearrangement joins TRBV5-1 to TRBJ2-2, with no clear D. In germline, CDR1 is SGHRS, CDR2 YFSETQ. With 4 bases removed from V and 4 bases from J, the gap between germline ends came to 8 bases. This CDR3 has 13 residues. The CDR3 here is CASSPFSTGELFF. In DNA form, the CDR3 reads TGCGCCAGCAGCCCATTTTCCACCGGGGAGCTGTTTTTT.